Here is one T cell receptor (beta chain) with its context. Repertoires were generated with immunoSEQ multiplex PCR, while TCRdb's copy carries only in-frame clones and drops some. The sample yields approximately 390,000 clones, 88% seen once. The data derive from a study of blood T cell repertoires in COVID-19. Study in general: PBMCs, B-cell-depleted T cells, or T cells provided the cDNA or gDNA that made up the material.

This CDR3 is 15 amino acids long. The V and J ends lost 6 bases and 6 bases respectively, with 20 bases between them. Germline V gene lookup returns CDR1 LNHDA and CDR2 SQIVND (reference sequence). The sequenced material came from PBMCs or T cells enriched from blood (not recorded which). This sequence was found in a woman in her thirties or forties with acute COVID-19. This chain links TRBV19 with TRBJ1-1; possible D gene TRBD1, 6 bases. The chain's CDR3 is CASSLGRGARAEAFF. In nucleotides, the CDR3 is TGTGCCAGTAGCTTGGGACGGGGGGCCAGGGCTGAAGCTTTCTTT.